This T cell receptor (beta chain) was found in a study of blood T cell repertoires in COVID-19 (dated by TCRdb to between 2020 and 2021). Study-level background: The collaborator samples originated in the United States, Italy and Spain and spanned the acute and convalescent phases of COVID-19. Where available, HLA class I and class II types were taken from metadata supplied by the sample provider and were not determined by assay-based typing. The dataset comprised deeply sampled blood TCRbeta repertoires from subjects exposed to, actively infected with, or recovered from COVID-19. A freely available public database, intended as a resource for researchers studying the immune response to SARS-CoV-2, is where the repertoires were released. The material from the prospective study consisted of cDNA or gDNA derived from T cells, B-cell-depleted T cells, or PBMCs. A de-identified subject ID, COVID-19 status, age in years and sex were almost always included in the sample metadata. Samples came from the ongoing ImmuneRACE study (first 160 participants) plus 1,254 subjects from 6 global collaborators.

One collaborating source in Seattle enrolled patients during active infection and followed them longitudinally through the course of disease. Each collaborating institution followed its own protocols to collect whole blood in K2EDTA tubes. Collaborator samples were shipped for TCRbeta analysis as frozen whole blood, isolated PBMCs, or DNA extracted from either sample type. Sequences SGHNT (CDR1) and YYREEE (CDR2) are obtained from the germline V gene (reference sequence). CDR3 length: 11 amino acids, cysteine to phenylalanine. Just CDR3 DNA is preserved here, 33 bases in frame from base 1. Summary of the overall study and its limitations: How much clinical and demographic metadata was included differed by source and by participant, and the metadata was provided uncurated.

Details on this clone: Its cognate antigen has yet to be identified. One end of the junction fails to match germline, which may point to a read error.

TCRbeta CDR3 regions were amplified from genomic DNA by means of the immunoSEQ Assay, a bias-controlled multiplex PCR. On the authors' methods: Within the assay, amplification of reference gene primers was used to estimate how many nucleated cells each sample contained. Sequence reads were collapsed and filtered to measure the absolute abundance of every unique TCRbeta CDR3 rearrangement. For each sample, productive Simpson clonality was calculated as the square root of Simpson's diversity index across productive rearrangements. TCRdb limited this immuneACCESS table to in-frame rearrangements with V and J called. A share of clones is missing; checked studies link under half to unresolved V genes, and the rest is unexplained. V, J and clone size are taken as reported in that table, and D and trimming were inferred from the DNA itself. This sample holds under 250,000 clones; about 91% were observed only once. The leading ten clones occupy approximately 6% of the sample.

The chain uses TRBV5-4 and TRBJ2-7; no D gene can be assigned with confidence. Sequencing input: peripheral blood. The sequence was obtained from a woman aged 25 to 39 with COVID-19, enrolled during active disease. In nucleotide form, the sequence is TGTGCCAGCAGCTTGGACTACGAACAGTACTTC. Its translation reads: CASSLDYEQYF.